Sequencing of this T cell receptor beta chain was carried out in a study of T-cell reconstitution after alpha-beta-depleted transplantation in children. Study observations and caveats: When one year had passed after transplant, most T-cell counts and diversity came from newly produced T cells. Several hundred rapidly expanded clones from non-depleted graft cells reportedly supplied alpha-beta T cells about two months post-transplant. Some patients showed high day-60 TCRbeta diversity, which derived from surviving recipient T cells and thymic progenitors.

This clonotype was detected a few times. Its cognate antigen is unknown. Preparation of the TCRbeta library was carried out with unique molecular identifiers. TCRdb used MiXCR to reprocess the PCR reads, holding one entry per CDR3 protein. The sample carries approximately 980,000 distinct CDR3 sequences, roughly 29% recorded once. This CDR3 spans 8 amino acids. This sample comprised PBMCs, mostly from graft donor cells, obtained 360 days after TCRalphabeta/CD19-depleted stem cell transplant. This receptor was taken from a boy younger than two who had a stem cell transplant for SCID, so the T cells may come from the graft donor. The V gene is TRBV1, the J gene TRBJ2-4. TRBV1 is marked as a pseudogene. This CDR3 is CTSSHRHF. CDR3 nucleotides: TGCACCAGCAGCCACAGGCACTTC.